The rows below give T cell receptor beta chains drawn from one sample of a study of neoadjuvant anti-PD-1 for oral cavity cancer. Profiled with immunoSEQ multiplex PCR; TCRdb holds only in-frame clones, not every one. The data contain 60,000 to 75,000 clones, more than 70% of them singletons. The material sequenced was PBMCs, taken before nivolumab (anti-PD-1) treatment. These receptors all come from a person aged 35 to 85 with oral cavity squamous cell carcinoma. The CDR3 runs from the conserved cysteine through the conserved F or W. The D gene is left open where the match is weak. Expanded clones get a size class; other rows say once, few or many, or leave the size out.

>once|NA|TRBV11-2|TRBJ1-4
CASSFGAVEKLFF
TGTGCCAGCAGCTTTGGGGCAGTTGAAAAACTGTTTTTT
>NA|NA|TRBV19|TRBJ2-3
CASSRRGAGNTDTQYF
TGTGCCAGTAGCCGCCGGGGGGCGGGAAACACAGATACGCAGTATTTT
>NA|NA|TRBV2|TRBJ2-7
CASSATYLLDEQYF
TGTGCCAGCAGTGCTACATACCTCCTGGACGAGCAGTACTTC
>NA|NA|TRBV20-1|TRBJ1-2
CSPSGGYTF
TGCAGCCCCTCGGGGGGCTACACCTTC
>NA|NA|TRBV6-1|TRBJ1-3
CASYLQGPSTIYF
TGTGCCAGCTACCTTCAGGGGCCGAGCACCATATATTTT
>few|NA|TRBV11-2|TRBJ1-3
CASSLGGPGNTIYF
TGTGCCAGCAGCTTGGGGGGGCCTGGAAACACCATATATTTT
>NA|TRBD1|TRBV6-5|TRBJ1-4
CASSRTGVTNEKLFF
TGTGCCAGCAGTCGAACAGGGGTAACTAATGAAAAACTGTTTTTT
>NA|TRBD1|TRBV28|TRBJ1-2
CASSSIGQGRNYGYTF
TGTGCCAGCAGTTCTATCGGACAGGGGCGAAACTATGGCTACACCTTC
>NA|NA|TRBV11-2|TRBJ2-6
CASSLDRGANVLTF
TGTGCCAGCAGCTTAGATCGTGGGGCCAACGTCCTGACTTTC
>NA|NA|TRBV28|TRBJ1-1
CASRFKSMNTEAFF
TGTGCCAGCAGGTTCAAATCCATGAACACTGAAGCTTTCTTT
>once|NA|TRBV7-3|TRBJ2-1
CASSLHPRDSPNNEQFF
TGTGCCAGCAGCTTACACCCCCGGGACTCCCCAAACAATGAGCAGTTCTTC
>NA|NA|TRBV2|TRBJ1-2
CASSEWEYGYTF
TGTGCCAGCAGTGAATGGGAATATGGCTACACCTTC
>once|TRBD2|TRBV2|TRBJ2-1
CASREGLAGNEQFF
TGTGCCAGCAGAGAGGGACTAGCGGGCAATGAGCAGTTCTTC
>NA|TRBD2|TRBV30|TRBJ2-1
CAWSGLAAREQFF
TGTGCCTGGAGCGGACTAGCCGCCAGGGAGCAGTTCTTC
>NA|NA|TRBV27|TRBJ1-4
CASSHSPGLDEKLFF
TGTGCCAGCAGTCACTCTCCGGGTTTAGATGAAAAACTGTTTTTT
>NA|TRBD2|TRBV6-1|TRBJ2-3
CASTQASGGPDTQYF
TGTGCCAGCACCCAGGCTAGCGGGGGCCCAGATACGCAGTATTTT
>NA|NA|TRBV25-1|TRBJ1-3
CASSAWVRGSGNTIYF
TGTGCCAGCAGTGCCTGGGTTCGCGGTTCTGGAAACACCATATATTTT